This T cell receptor (beta chain) came from a study of lymphopenia after photon versus proton radiotherapy. Per the germline V gene, CDR1 is LGHNT and CDR2 is FRNRAP. The V end lost 4 bases, the J end lost 1 base, and 15 bases lay between the germline ends. There are 16 residues in the CDR3. This clone was seen once. Its antigen is not identified. Some clones are missing from TCRdb's copy, which holds only in-frame ones; the method was immunoSEQ multiplex PCR. Of approximately 30,000 clones in the sample, nearly 95% were seen once. Study conclusions and caveats: After lymphocyte nadir, photon-treated repertoires showed oligoclonal expansion, especially CD8+ Temra.

The TCR comes from a woman in her forties or fifties with cholangiocarcinoma. The rearrangement uses TRBV12-5 and TRBJ2-3; D is unclear. The specimen was peripheral blood, collected from a patient treated with photon-based radiotherapy. This CDR3 reads CASGSSLLGGTDTQYF. In DNA, the CDR3 is TGTGCTAGTGGTTCCTCACTCCTTGGGGGCACAGATACGCAGTATTTT.